This T cell receptor (beta chain) was recovered during a study of breast tumors, draining lymph nodes, adjacent tissues. From the multiplex PCR reads, TCRdb called clonotypes with MiXCR, one entry per CDR3 protein. The sample yields 170,000 or so distinct CDR3 sequences, 33% seen once. V shed 4 bases, J shed 7 bases, and the junction held 10 bases outside the gene matches. This CDR3 spans 15 amino acids. CDR1 MGHRA and CDR2 YSYEKL come from the germline V gene. Study results and limitations: Tumor repertoires ranked between lymph nodes and nontumor tissue in diversity, with V and J gene preferences. That most tumor T cells come from lymph nodes remained unproven. Compared with basal-like, luminal-like tumors shared significantly more repertoire with nontumor tissue.

The table lists this clonotype with many counts. Its antigen is as yet unknown. Breast cancer patients provided tissue from their axillary draining lymph nodes. The sequenced material came from axillary lymph node tissue. This chain links TRBV4-1 with TRBJ2-1; 7 bases fit TRBD2. The sequence was obtained from a female donor with breast cancer. Some clones in this sample may be carry-over from other donors' samples. The CDR3 DNA is TGCGCCAGCAGCCTGCGCGGGGGATCCACAAATGAGCAGTTCTTC. Its protein product is CASSLRGGSTNEQFF.